These T cell receptor beta chains were read from a single sample in a study of OX40 agonist ivuxolimab in advanced cancers. Assay used: immunoSEQ multiplex PCR; TCRdb lists only in-frame clones, some missing. This table holds over 55,000 clones, roughly 84% found once. The sequences come from CD4+ or CD8+ T cells sorted from blood, collected in a trial of the OX40 agonist ivuxolimab. The receptors originated from an adult with an advanced solid tumor such as melanoma, head and neck, liver or kidney cancer. CDR3s include the opening cysteine and the closing phenylalanine or tryptophan. Fields, in order: V gene, clone size, J gene, CDR3 protein. For some rows the clone size is stated as once, few or many, or as a class when expanded; others skip it.

v_call: TRBV20-1; clone_size: NA; j_call: TRBJ2-7; cdr3_aa: CSARGSEQYF
v_call: TRBV4-1; clone_size: NA; j_call: TRBJ2-7; cdr3_aa: CASSQDYLTYEQYF
v_call: TRBV19; clone_size: NA; j_call: TRBJ2-1; cdr3_aa: CASSIEARAAQFF
v_call: TRBV7-9; clone_size: NA; j_call: TRBJ2-7; cdr3_aa: CASSPPAQGNRYEQYF
v_call: TRBV2; clone_size: NA; j_call: TRBJ1-2; cdr3_aa: CASSANRGSYTF
v_call: TRBV7-9; clone_size: few; j_call: TRBJ1-3; cdr3_aa: CASRRTGEGGNTIYF
v_call: TRBV4-2; clone_size: NA; j_call: TRBJ2-7; cdr3_aa: CASSQDDTGGYEQYF
v_call: TRBV7-8; clone_size: NA; j_call: TRBJ2-4; cdr3_aa: CASSFRDTRFQYF
v_call: TRBV5-4; clone_size: NA; j_call: TRBJ1-1; cdr3_aa: CASSLGVGTGKGVNTEAFF
v_call: TRBV5-4; clone_size: NA; j_call: TRBJ2-7; cdr3_aa: CASSPGQGPYEQYF
v_call: TRBV7-7; clone_size: NA; j_call: TRBJ2-1; cdr3_aa: CASSLQPDRGDWDEQFF
v_call: TRBV19; clone_size: NA; j_call: TRBJ2-7; cdr3_aa: CASSPPGLAAYEQYF
v_call: TRBV5-1; clone_size: NA; j_call: TRBJ1-1; cdr3_aa: CASSIQGLNTEAFF
v_call: TRBV5-6; clone_size: once; j_call: TRBJ2-7; cdr3_aa: CASSVRDEQYF
v_call: TRBV5-6; clone_size: NA; j_call: TRBJ2-3; cdr3_aa: CASSWGQGLDTQYF
v_call: TRBV6-5; clone_size: once; j_call: NA; cdr3_aa: CASSSIVGTKSYEQYF
v_call: TRBV6-1; clone_size: NA; j_call: TRBJ1-5; cdr3_aa: CASSTNQPQHF
v_call: TRBV9; clone_size: NA; j_call: TRBJ1-2; cdr3_aa: CASSVDGGNYGYTF
v_call: TRBV6-5; clone_size: NA; j_call: TRBJ1-2; cdr3_aa: CASRSPSYGYTF
v_call: TRBV2; clone_size: once; j_call: TRBJ2-3; cdr3_aa: CASNYAGGLDTQYF
v_call: TRBV18; clone_size: NA; j_call: TRBJ1-3; cdr3_aa: CASSEQGSGNTIYF
v_call: TRBV5-1; clone_size: NA; j_call: TRBJ2-3; cdr3_aa: CASRTGATDTQYF
v_call: TRBV4-1; clone_size: NA; j_call: TRBJ2-5; cdr3_aa: CASSHQGQLGETQYF
v_call: TRBV6-5; clone_size: NA; j_call: TRBJ2-1; cdr3_aa: CASSYGGPTYNEQFF
v_call: TRBV2; clone_size: NA; j_call: TRBJ1-6; cdr3_aa: CASSEAGESPLHF
v_call: TRBV9; clone_size: NA; j_call: TRBJ1-2; cdr3_aa: CASSVATANYGYTF
v_call: TRBV7-8; clone_size: once; j_call: TRBJ2-1; cdr3_aa: CASSGGDAPWFNYNEQFF
v_call: TRBV18; clone_size: NA; j_call: TRBJ1-1; cdr3_aa: CASSPAGTDGEAFF
v_call: TRBV10-3; clone_size: NA; j_call: TRBJ2-7; cdr3_aa: CAISRQSYEQYF
v_call: TRBV30; clone_size: NA; j_call: TRBJ1-4; cdr3_aa: CAWRRHQSLNEKLFF
v_call: TRBV6-5; clone_size: NA; j_call: TRBJ1-5; cdr3_aa: CASSYPLRQPQHF
v_call: TRBV19; clone_size: NA; j_call: TRBJ2-1; cdr3_aa: CASSILNEQFF
v_call: TRBV10-3; clone_size: NA; j_call: TRBJ2-1; cdr3_aa: CAISEWAGNEQFF
v_call: TRBV2; clone_size: NA; j_call: TRBJ1-5; cdr3_aa: CASKGSNTHGQPQHF
v_call: TRBV28; clone_size: NA; j_call: TRBJ1-6; cdr3_aa: CASSGFRTGGTSYNSPLHF
v_call: TRBV21-1; clone_size: NA; j_call: TRBJ2-1; cdr3_aa: CASSIPSGSYNEQFF
v_call: TRBV19; clone_size: NA; j_call: TRBJ2-5; cdr3_aa: CASSSRLAGETQYF
v_call: TRBV6-6; clone_size: NA; j_call: TRBJ2-3; cdr3_aa: CASSYSAADTDTQYF
v_call: TRBV10-1; clone_size: NA; j_call: TRBJ2-5; cdr3_aa: CASSESAGAGETQYF
v_call: TRBV5-4; clone_size: NA; j_call: TRBJ2-5; cdr3_aa: CASSSKQGQETQYF
v_call: TRBV18; clone_size: NA; j_call: TRBJ2-7; cdr3_aa: CASSTGESYEQYF
v_call: TRBV29-1; clone_size: NA; j_call: TRBJ2-2; cdr3_aa: CSVGRGHTGELFF
v_call: TRBV7-2; clone_size: NA; j_call: TRBJ2-7; cdr3_aa: CASSYTSGGPYEQYF
v_call: TRBV7-3; clone_size: NA; j_call: TRBJ2-1; cdr3_aa: CASSLIGGTYNEQFF
v_call: TRBV10-2; clone_size: NA; j_call: TRBJ1-5; cdr3_aa: CASSEDLRGAEQPQHF
v_call: TRBV19; clone_size: NA; j_call: TRBJ2-1; cdr3_aa: CASSSLALYNEQFF